Below are 13 T cell receptor beta chains sequenced from a single sample in a study of T cells in Graves' hyperthyroidism and ophthalmopathy. Template material for amplifying TCR beta CDR3 regions consisted of RNA transcripts. The TCR CDR3 first-round RT-PCR relied on the HTBI primer set. Via MiXCR, TCRdb re-called the multiplex PCR reads, giving one row per CDR3 protein. The sample records roughly 380,000 distinct CDR3 sequences, about a fifth being singletons. The sample consisted of blood. The source of these receptors is a woman under 30 with Graves' hyperthyroidism.

The gene calls are TRBV7-8 and TRBJ2-2; D may correspond to TRBD1 or TRBD2 (6 bases each). The germline V gene has CDR1 SGHVS and CDR2 FQNEAQ. V lost 5 bases to trimming and J lost 0 bases, with 10 bases between them. The length of the CDR3 is 15 residues. CDR3 protein: CASSNRGPNTGELFF. The CDR3 DNA reads as TGTGCCAGCAGCAACCGGGGGCCGAACACCGGGGAGCTGTTTTTT.

The chain combines TRBV6-5 with TRBJ2-1; D is possibly TRBD1 (6 bases). V lost 0 bases, J lost 14 bases, and 20 bases lay in between. CDR1 and CDR2 from the germline V gene are MNHEY and SVGAGI. CDR3 length: 15 residues. CDR3 DNA sequence: TGTGCCAGCAGTTACTCCAAAACCGGGACACCTTTTAAGTTCTTC. This codes for CASSYSKTGTPFKFF.

In this sample, this clonotype turned up a few times. The V call is TRBV5-1, the J call TRBJ1-6, with D possibly being TRBD1 (6 bases). Per the germline V gene, CDR1 is SGHRS and CDR2 is YFSETQ. The CDR3 is 15 residues long. Deletions cut 4 bases from V and 11 bases from J, with 19 bases between. CDR3 coding DNA: TGCGCCAGCAGCCCGCCGGGACAACGGACGCCACCCCTCCACTTT. This sequence encodes CASSPPGQRTPPLHF.

This clonotype was observed at least ten times. This chain links TRBV7-9 with TRBJ1-1; unclear D gene. CDR1 SEHNR and CDR2 FQNEAQ come from the germline V gene (reference sequence). This CDR3 is 15 amino acids long. V shed 4 bases and J shed 2 bases, with 14 bases lying between them. CDR3 loop: CASSSEQNSNTEAFF. The CDR3 DNA sequence: TGTGCCAGCAGCTCCGAGCAAAACTCTAACACTGAAGCTTTCTTT.

CDR3 nucleotide sequence: TGTGCCAGCGGCAGAAGAAACACCGGGGAGCTGTTTTTT. Protein sequence: CASGRRNTGELFF. V usage is TRBV11-1 and J usage is TRBJ2-2; D is uncertain. The CDR3 sequence is 13 residues long. The germline gives CDR1 SGHAT, CDR2 FQDESV (reference sequence). Deletions cut 8 bases from V and 2 bases from J, with 9 bases between. The whole variable domain, filled in from reference TRBV11-1 and TRBJ2-2, reads EAEVAQSPRYKITEKSQAVAFWCDPISGHATLYWYRQILGQGPELLVQFQDESVVDDSQLPKDRFSAERLKGVDSTLKIQPAELGDSAMYLCASGRRNTGELFFGEGSRLTVL.

This clonotype was observed many times. This chain connects TRBV12-3 or TRBV12-4 to TRBJ1-5, with TRBD1 as a possible D gene (6 bases). Trimming left V 6 bases short and J 2 bases short, with 11 bases between. The CDR3 loop spans 14 amino acids. The CDR3 loop reads CASSLPGGNQPQHF. In DNA, the CDR3 is TGTGCCAGCAGCCTCCCAGGGGGCAATCAGCCCCAGCATTTT.

This clonotype was found many times. V is TRBV7-6 and J is TRBJ2-7; maybe TRBD2 (6 bases). The CDR3 loop spans 14 amino acids. The V gene's germline CDR1 is SGHVS and CDR2 FNYEAQ. Trimming shortened V by 2 bases and J by 3 bases, and 11 bases separated the two germline ends. The CDR3 nucleotides are TGTGCCAGCAGCTTATGGGGGGAAAACTACGAGCAGTACTTC. This codes for CASSLWGENYEQYF.

This clonotype came up many times. The CDR3 coding sequence is TGTGCCAGCAGCCACGACCCCGATCAGCCCCAGCATTTT. Amino acid sequence: CASSHDPDQPQHF. This chain joins TRBV4-2 and TRBJ1-5; D ambiguous. CDR3 length: 13 residues. Deletions cut 3 bases from V and 5 bases from J, with 8 bases between. The germline V gene has CDR1 LGHNA and CDR2 YNFKEQ.

The chain joins TRBV7-3 to TRBJ1-1; D is unresolved. CDR3 length: 14 amino acids. Trimming removed 5 bases from V and 2 bases from J, with 12 bases in between. The germline gives CDR1 SGHTA, CDR2 FQGTGA. CDR3 sequence (DNA): TGTGCCAGCAGCCTTCCACCAGAAAACACTGAAGCTTTCTTT. It translates to CASSLPPENTEAFF.

V is TRBV6-5 and J is TRBJ2-7, with D possibly called TRBD1 or TRBD2 (5 bases each). V was cut by 4 bases and J by 3 bases, with 16 bases left in between. The CDR3 is 15 residues long. Germline-derived CDR1 and CDR2 are MNHEY and SVGAGI. The CDR3 nucleotides read TGTGCCAGCAGTTGGCCGTGGGACCGAGACTACGAGCAGTACTTC. Translating gives CASSWPWDRDYEQYF.

The sample holds many counts of this clonotype. The V call is TRBV7-9, the J call TRBJ1-5; TRBD1 might be the D (5 bases). Trimming took 5 bases from V and 8 from J, leaving 10 bases between them. The germline V gene encodes CDR1 SEHNR and CDR2 FQNEAQ (reference sequence). The CDR3 contains 12 residues. The chain's CDR3 is CASSLMGEPQHF. DNA for the CDR3: TGTGCCAGCAGCCTGATGGGGGAGCCCCAGCATTTT.

This clonotype was counted at least ten times. The chain combines TRBV20-1 with TRBJ2-2; a possible D gene is TRBD2 (5 bases). The V end was cut by 5 bases, the J end by 7 bases, with 14 bases between. The CDR3 totals 13 residues. Germline values: CDR1 DFQATT, CDR2 SNEGSKA (reference sequence). This CDR3 reads CSARSVNGGELFF. The DNA for the CDR3 is TGCAGTGCTCGTAGCGTAAACGGCGGGGAGCTGTTTTTT.

V gene TRBV7-2 combines with J gene TRBJ1-3, with D perhaps matching TRBD1 (6 bases). With 3 bases removed from V and 2 bases from J, the gap between germline ends came to 8 bases. This CDR3 spans 14 amino acids. The germline V gene encodes CDR1 SGHTA and CDR2 FQGNSA. CDR3 amino acids: CASSFNRAGNTIYF. CDR3 sequence (DNA): TGTGCCAGCAGCTTTAACAGGGCTGGAAACACCATATATTTT.